This section outlines one T cell receptor beta chain sequence together with its context. This sample is part of a study of blood T cell repertoires in COVID-19. In the study overall: Acute-phase and convalescent COVID-19 samples originated in the United States, Italy and Spain. PBMCs, B-cell-depleted T cells, or T cells were the source of the cDNA or gDNA that made up the material.

Source study methods: Quantification of nucleated cells was approximated via reference gene primer amplification. TCRdb keeps only in-frame clones here, not all; method: immunoSEQ multiplex PCR. V, J and clone size reflect that table, while D and trimming were determined from the DNA. The sample lists about 89,000 clones; 90% to 95% were seen once. The germline gives CDR1 MNHNY, CDR2 SVGAGI (reference sequence). With V trimmed by 5 bases and J by 3 bases, 20 bases remained unmatched. CDR3 length equals 19 residues. The sequenced sample consisted of peripheral blood. The V gene is TRBV6-6, the J gene TRBJ2-7; 9 positions match TRBD2. This TCR came from a human donor with active COVID-19. The donor label of this sample is uncertain. CDR3 sequence reads: CASSRGLAGPQRPFYEQYF. DNA of the CDR3: TGTGCCAGCAGTCGGGGGCTAGCGGGACCCCAGAGGCCCTTCTACGAGCAGTACTTC.